This T cell receptor (beta chain) was retrieved from a study of blood T cell repertoires in COVID-19. Study at large: Samples taken during acute and convalescent COVID-19 were collected in the United States, Italy and Spain. PBMCs, B-cell-depleted T cells, or T cells provided the cDNA or gDNA that made up the material.

In the original workflow: The assay estimated nucleated cells by amplifying reference gene primers. Assay used: immunoSEQ multiplex PCR; TCRdb lists only in-frame clones, some missing. V, J and clone size reflect that table, while D and trimming were determined from the DNA. The sample records around 180,000 clones, 80% to 90% being singletons. This CDR3 has 15 amino acids. Germline loops: CDR1 MDHEN, CDR2 SYDVKM. Trimming removed 4 bases from V and 6 bases from J, with 19 bases in between. The clonotype originates from a man aged 55 to 70 with acute or convalescent COVID-19. The specimen was peripheral blood. The chain links TRBV28 to TRBJ2-7; possible D gene TRBD1, 6 bases. This CDR3 is CASSSPAAGVGEQYF. The CDR3 nucleotides are TGTGCCAGCAGTTCACCGGCGGCAGGGGTCGGCGAGCAGTACTTC. Looking up the rest from reference TRBV28 and TRBJ2-7 gives the full variable domain: DVKVTQSSRYLVKRTGEKVFLECVQDMDHENMFWYRQDPGLGLRLIYFSYDVKMKEKGDIPEGYSVSREKKERFSLILESASTNQTSMYLCASSSPAAGVGEQYFGPGTRLTVT.